This T cell receptor beta chain was obtained from a study of CD8 T cells in Susac syndrome (dated by TCRdb to between 2019 and 2020). In the study overall: Whether CD8+ T cell activation and differentiation in Susac syndrome was antigen driven was tested using repertoire sequencing. What the research found in general, with its limitations: The study acknowledged that relatively few individuals were included in the TCR sequencing and HLA analysis.

According to the germline V gene, CDR1 reads SGHTA and CDR2 reads FQGNSA. Clipping removes 6 bases from V and 3 bases from J, with 16 as the unmatched junction base count. The CDR3, from cysteine to phenylalanine, totals 17 residues. Only the CDR3 DNA is retained, 51 bases long and in frame from the first base. RNA was extracted using the RNeasy kit, and 0.5 to 1 microgram was reverse transcribed with random hexamers. The immunoSEQ multiplex PCR assay, covering 54 Vbeta and 13 Jbeta segments, was used to amplify TCR beta CDR3 regions. PCR amplification bias was corrected by using a synthetic template baseline for primer optimization and computational correction. Concerning the study's data processing: Reads were annotated to V, D and J genes according to IMGT and were analyzed with immunoSEQ Analyzer, with only productive sequences retained. To calculate clonality, Shannon entropy was normalized by log2 of the number of productive unique sequences and then subtracted from one. For each patient and control, public and private clones were evaluated among the 100 most prevalent clones. Clones were defined as Susac-specific if absent from the healthy and MS cohorts, from 900 to 1,300 published viral clones and from other ImmuneACCESS disease sequences. TCRdb trimmed public reads at Q25 via fastp, called clones via MiXCR and kept in-frame beta chains. Entries are consolidated by CDR3 protein sequence, retaining the most common genes and DNA. The V and J calls shown here were made by TCRdb, not taken from the authors' results. This sample gives some 130,000 distinct CDR3 sequences in total; 94% of them show up just once. The leading ten clones occupy around 0.13% of the sample.

Of note for this clonotype: This clone's antigen is unknown. Base qualities are missing; no much larger clone stands one base away.

Peripheral blood CD8+ and CD4+ T cells from healthy donors, Susac syndrome patients and multiple sclerosis patients were profiled by high-throughput TCR beta sequencing. The multiple sclerosis controls were treatment-naive patients who had stable or active relapsing-remitting disease and met the revised McDonald criteria. Bulk CD8+ and CD4+ T cells were purified by magnetic negative isolation, whereas CD8+ TEMRA cells were enriched by FACS. Blood was collected in EDTA tubes and processed within 24 hours, with PBMCs isolated through density gradient centrifugation. PBMCs destined for TCR sequencing were cryopreserved in liquid nitrogen and later thawed in a 37 °C water bath. Purity of sorted or isolated CD4+, CD8+ and CD8+ TEMRA cells was at least 90%.

Sample: CD4+ T cells from PBMCs. The rearrangement combines TRBV7-2 with TRBJ1-2; a stretch of 7 junction bases matches TRBD1. The TCR sequence derives from a human donor with multiple sclerosis. The nucleotide sequence is given as TGTGCCAGCAGTCGCCGACAGGGACCGGCCTATGACTATGGCTACACCTTC. Translated, it reads CASSRRQGPAYDYGYTF.